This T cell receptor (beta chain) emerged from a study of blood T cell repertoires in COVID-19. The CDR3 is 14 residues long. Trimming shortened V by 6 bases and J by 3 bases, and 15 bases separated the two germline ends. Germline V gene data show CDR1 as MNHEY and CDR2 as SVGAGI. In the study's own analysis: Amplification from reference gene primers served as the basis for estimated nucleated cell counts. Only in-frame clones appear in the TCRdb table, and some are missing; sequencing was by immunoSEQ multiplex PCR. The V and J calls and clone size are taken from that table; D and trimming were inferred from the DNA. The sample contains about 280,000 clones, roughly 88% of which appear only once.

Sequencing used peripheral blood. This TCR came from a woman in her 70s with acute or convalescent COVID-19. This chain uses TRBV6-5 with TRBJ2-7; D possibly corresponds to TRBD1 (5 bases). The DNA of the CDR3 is TGTGCCAGCAGATCCCCCCAGACAGTCTACGAGCAGTACTTC. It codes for CASRSPQTVYEQYF.